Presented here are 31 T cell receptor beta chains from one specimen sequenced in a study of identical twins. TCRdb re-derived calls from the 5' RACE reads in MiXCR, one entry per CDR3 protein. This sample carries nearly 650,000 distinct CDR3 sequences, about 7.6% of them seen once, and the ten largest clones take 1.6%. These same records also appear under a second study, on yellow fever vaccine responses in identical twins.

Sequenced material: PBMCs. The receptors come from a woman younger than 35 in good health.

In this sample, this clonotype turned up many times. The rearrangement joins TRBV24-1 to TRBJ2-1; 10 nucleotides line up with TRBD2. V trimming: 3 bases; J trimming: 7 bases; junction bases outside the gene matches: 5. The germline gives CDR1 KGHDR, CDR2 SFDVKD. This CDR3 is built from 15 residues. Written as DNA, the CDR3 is TGTGCCACCAGTGATACTAGCGGGGTCGGGAATGAGCAGTTCTTC. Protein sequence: CATSDTSGVGNEQFF.

The CDR3 loop is CATSPGVNTEAFF. CDR3 coding DNA: TGTGCCACCAGTCCGGGAGTAAACACTGAAGCTTTCTTT. The chain links TRBV24-1 to TRBJ1-1; unclear D gene. The CDR3 is made up of 13 amino acids. Germline values: CDR1 KGHDR, CDR2 SFDVKD. The V and J ends lost 6 bases and 2 bases respectively, with 9 bases between them.

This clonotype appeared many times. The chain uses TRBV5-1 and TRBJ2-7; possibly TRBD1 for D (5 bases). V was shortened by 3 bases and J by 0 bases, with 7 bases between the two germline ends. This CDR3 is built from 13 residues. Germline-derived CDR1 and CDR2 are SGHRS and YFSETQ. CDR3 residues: CASSSDNSYEQYF. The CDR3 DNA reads TGCGCCAGCAGCTCGGACAACTCCTACGAGCAGTACTTC.

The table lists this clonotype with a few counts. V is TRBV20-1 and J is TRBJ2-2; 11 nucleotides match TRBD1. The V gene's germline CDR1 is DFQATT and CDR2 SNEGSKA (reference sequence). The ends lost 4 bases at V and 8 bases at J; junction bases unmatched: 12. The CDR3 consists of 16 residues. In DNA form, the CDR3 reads TGCAGTGCTACCAATTTAGGGACAGGGGGGTCGGGGGAGCTGTTTTTT. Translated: CSATNLGTGGSGELFF.

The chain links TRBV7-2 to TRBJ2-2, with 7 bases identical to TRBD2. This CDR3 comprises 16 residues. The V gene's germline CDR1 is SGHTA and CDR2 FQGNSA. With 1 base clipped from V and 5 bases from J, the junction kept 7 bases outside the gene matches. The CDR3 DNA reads TGTGCCAGCAGCTTAGTGAGCGGGGTAGGGACCGGGGAGCTGTTTTTT. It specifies CASSLVSGVGTGELFF. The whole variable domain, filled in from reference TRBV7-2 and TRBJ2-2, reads GAGVSQSPSNKVTEKGKDVELRCDPISGHTALYWYRQSLGQGLEFLIYFQGNSAPDKSGLPSDRFSAERTGGSVSTLTIQRTQQEDSAVYLCASSLVSGVGTGELFFGEGSRLTVL.

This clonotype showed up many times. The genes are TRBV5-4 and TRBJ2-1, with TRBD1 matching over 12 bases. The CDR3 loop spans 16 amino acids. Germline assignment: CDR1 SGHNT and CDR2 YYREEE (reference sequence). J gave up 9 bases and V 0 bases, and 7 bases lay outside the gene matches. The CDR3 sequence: CASSLGGTGGKGEQFF. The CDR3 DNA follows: TGTGCCAGCAGCTTGGGCGGGACAGGGGGCAAGGGTGAGCAGTTCTTC.

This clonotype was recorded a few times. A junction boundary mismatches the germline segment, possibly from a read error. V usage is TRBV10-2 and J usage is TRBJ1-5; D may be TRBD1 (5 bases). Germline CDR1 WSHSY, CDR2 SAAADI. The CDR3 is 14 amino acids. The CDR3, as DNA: TGCGCCAGCCGGGGCGAGGGTAGCTATCAGCCCCAGCATTTT. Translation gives CASRGEGSYQPQHF.

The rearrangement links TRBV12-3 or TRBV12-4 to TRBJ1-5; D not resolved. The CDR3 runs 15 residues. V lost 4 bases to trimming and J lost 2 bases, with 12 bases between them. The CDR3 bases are TGTGCCAGCAGTTCCCAGGCCGTGCGCAATCAGCCCCAGCATTTT. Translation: CASSSQAVRNQPQHF.

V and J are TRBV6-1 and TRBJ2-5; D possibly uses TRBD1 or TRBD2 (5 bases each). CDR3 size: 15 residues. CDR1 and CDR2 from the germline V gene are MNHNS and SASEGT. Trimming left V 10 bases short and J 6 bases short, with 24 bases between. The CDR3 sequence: CATPGLYTQGQTQYF. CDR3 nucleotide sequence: TGTGCCACACCAGGGTTGTACACCCAGGGACAGACCCAGTACTTC.

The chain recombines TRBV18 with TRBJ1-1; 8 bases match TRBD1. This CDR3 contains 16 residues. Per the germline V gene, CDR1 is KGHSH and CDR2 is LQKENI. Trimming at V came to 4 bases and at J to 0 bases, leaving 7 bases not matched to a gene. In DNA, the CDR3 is TGTGCCAGCTCACTAGGGACAGGTATCATGAACACTGAAGCTTTCTTT. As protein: CASSLGTGIMNTEAFF.

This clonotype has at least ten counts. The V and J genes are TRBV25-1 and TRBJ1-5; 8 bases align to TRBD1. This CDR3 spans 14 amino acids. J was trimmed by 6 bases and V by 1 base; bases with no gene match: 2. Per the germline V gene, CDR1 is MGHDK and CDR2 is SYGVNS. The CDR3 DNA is TGTGCCAGCAGTGAATCAGGACAGGGTCAGCCCCAGCATTTT. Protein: CASSESGQGQPQHF.

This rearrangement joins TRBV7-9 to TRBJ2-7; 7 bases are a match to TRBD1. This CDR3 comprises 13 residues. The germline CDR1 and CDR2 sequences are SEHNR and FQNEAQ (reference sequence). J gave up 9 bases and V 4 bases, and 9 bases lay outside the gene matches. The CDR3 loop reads CASSYDRAGGQYV. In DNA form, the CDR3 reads TGTGCCAGCAGCTACGACAGGGCGGGCGGGCAGTACGTC.

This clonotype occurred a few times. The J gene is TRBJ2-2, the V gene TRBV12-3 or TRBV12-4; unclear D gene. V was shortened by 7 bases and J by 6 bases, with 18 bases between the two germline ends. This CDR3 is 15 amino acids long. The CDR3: CASTLQSGSAGELFF. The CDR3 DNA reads TGTGCCAGCACCCTACAATCGGGCTCCGCCGGGGAGCTGTTTTTT.

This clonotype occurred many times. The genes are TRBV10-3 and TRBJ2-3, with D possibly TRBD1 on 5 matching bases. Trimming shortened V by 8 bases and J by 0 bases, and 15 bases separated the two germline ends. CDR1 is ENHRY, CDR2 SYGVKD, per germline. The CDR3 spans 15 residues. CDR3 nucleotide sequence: TGTGCCATCGCCCTGACAGAATACAGCACAGATACGCAGTATTTT. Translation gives CAIALTEYSTDTQYF.

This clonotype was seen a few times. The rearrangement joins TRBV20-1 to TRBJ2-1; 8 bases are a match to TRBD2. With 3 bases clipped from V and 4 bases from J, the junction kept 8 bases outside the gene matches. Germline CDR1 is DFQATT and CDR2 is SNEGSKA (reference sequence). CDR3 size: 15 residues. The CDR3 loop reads CSASISLAEYNEQFF. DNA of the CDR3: TGCAGTGCTAGTATTTCACTAGCGGAATACAATGAGCAGTTCTTC.

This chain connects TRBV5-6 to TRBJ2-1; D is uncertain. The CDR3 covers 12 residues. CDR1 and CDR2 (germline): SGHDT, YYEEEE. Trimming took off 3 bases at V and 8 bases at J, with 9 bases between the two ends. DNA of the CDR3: TGTGCCAGCAGCTGGGCGTGGGATGAGCAGTTCTTC. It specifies CASSWAWDEQFF.

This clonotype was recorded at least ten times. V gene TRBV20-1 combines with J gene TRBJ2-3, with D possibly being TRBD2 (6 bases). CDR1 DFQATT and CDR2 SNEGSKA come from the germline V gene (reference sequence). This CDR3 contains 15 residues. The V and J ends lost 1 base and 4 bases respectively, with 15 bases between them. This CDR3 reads CSARVSPGVPDTQYF. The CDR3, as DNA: TGCAGTGCTAGAGTTTCACCGGGAGTCCCAGATACGCAGTATTTT.

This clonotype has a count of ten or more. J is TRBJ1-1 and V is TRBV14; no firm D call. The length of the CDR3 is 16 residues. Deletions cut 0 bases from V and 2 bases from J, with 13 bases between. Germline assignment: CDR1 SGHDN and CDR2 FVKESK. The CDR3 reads CASSQDGERLNTEAFF. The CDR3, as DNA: TGTGCCAGCAGCCAAGATGGGGAGAGACTTAACACTGAAGCTTTCTTT.

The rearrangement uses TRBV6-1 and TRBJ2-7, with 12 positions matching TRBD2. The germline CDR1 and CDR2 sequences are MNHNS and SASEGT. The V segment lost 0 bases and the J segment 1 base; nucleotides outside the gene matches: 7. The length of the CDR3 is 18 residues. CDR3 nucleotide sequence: TGTGCCAGCAGTGAAGCGACTGGACTAGCGGGACGGTCCTACGAGCAGTACGTC. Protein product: CASSEATGLAGRSYEQYV.

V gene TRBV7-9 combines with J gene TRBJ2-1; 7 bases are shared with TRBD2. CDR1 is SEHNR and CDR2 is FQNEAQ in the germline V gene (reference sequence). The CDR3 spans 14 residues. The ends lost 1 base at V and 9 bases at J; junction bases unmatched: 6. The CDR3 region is CASSLGGRAPEQFF. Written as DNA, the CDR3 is TGTGCCAGCAGCTTAGGGGGGAGGGCCCCTGAGCAGTTCTTC.

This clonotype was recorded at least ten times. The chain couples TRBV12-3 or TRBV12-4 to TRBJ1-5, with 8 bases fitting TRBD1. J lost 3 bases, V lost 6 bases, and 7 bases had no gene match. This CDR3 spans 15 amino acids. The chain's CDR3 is CASRPGGYDNQPQHF. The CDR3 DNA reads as TGTGCCAGCAGGCCAGGGGGCTACGACAATCAGCCCCAGCATTTT.

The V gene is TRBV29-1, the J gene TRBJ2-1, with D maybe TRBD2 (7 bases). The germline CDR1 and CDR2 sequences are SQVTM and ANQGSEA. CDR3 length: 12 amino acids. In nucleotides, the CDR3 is TGCAGTTCACGCGCGGGGGCAGGTGAGCAGTTCTTC. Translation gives CSSRAGAGEQFF.

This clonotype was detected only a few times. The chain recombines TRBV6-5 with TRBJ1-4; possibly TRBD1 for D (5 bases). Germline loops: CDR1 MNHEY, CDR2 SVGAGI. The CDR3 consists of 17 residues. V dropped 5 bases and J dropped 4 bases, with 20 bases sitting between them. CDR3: CASSLRPSGTDNEKLFF. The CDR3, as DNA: TGTGCCAGCAGTCTACGTCCTTCAGGGACGGATAATGAAAAACTGTTTTTT.

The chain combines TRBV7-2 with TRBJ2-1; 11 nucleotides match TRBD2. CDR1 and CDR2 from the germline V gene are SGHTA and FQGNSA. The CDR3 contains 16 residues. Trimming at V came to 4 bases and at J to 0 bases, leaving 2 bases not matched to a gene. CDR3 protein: CASSSLAGASYNEQFF. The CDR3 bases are TGTGCCAGCAGCTCACTAGCGGGGGCCTCCTACAATGAGCAGTTCTTC.

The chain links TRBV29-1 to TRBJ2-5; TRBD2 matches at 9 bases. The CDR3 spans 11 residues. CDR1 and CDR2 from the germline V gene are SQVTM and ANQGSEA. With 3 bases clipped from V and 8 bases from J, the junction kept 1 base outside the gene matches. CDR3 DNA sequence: TGCAGCGTTGAGCGGGAGGGCACCCAGTACTTC. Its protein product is CSVEREGTQYF.

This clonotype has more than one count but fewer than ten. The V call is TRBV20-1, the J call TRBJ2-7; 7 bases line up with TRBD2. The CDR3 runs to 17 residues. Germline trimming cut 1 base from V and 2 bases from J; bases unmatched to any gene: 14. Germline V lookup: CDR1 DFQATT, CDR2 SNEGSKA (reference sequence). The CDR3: CSARGLGLADDPYEQYF. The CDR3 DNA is TGCAGTGCTAGAGGACTTGGGCTAGCGGACGATCCCTACGAGCAGTACTTC.

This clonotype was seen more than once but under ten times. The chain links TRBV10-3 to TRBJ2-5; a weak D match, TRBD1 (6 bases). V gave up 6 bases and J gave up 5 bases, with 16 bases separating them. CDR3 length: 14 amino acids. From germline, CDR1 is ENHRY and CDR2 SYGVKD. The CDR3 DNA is TGTGCCATCAGCACAGGACAGTCCGGCGAGACCCAGTACTTC. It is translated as CAISTGQSGETQYF.

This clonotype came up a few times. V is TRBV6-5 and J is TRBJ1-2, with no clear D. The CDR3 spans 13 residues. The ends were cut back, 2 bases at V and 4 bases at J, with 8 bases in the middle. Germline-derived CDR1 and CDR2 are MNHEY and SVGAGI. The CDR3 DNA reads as TGTGCCAGCAGTTACCAGTGGCTCTATGGCTACACCTTC. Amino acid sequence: CASSYQWLYGYTF.

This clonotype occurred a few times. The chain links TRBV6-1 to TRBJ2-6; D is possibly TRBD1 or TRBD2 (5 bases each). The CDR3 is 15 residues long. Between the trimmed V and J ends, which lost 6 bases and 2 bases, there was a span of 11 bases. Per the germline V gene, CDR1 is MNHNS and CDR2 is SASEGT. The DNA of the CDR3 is TGTGCCAGCAGGCCGGGGCGAACTGGGGCCAACGTCCTGACTTTC. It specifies CASRPGRTGANVLTF.

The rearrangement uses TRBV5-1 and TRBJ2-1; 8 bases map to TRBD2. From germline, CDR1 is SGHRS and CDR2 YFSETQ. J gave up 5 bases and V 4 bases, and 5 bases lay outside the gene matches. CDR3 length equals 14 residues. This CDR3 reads CASSPRGADNEQFF. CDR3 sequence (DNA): TGCGCCAGCAGCCCGCGGGGGGCCGACAATGAGCAGTTCTTC.

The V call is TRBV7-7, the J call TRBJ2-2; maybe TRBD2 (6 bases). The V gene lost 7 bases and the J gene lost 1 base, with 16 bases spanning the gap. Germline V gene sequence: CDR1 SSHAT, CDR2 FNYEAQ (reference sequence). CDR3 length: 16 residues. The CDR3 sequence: CASISRASENTGELFF. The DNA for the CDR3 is TGTGCCAGCATCTCACGGGCTAGCGAGAACACCGGGGAGCTGTTTTTT. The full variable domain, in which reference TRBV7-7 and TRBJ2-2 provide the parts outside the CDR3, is GAGVSQSPRYKVTKRGQDVTLRCDPISSHATLYWYQQALGQGPEFLTYFNYEAQPDKSGLPSDRFSAERPEGSISTLTIQRTEQRDSAMYRCASISRASENTGELFFGEGSRLTVL.